The 15 T cell receptor beta chains below come from one sample, sequenced in a study of molecular identifiers for immune sequencing clone quantification. A single record per CDR3 protein comes from TCRdb applying MiXCR to the PCR reads. The profile shows 100,000 or so distinct CDR3 sequences, approximately 22% of them singletons. Material: naive CD8+ T cells from blood, with Jurkat cell RNA spiked in. As to subset: FACS-sorted CD8+CD4-CCR7+CD45RA+ naive T cells. These receptors were collected from a human donor in good health. Some libraries in this study had Jurkat cell RNA spiked in.

The V and J genes are TRBV9 and TRBJ2-2; D remains ambiguous. The germline gives CDR1 SGDLS, CDR2 YYNGEE. The V and J ends lost 6 bases and 3 bases respectively, with 6 bases between them. The CDR3 is 12 residues long. The CDR3 loop is CASNSDTGELFF. CDR3 DNA: TGTGCCAGCAACTCTGACACCGGGGAGCTGTTTTTT. The variable domain in full, with the rest retrieved from reference TRBV9 and TRBJ2-2, is DSGVTQTPKHLITATGQRVTLRCSPRSGDLSVYWYQQSLDQGLQFLIQYYNGEERAKGNILERFSAQQFPDLHSELNLSSLELGDSALYFCASNSDTGELFFGEGSRLTVL.

The count of this clonotype is one. The final CDR3 position lacks the conserved phenylalanine or tryptophan, pointing to a likely read error. The V call is TRBV19, the J call TRBJ2-1; tentative D call: TRBD1 (7 bases). Looked up from germline, CDR1 is LNHDA and CDR2 is SQIVND (reference sequence). The CDR3 extends over 15 amino acids. V lost 6 bases and J lost 2, with 14 bases in between. CDR3 region: CASRAAGGPYNEQFL. The DNA for the CDR3 is TGTGCCAGTAGGGCTGCAGGGGGGCCCTACAATGAGCAGTTCCTC.

This clonotype turned up a few times. This chain joins TRBV25-1 and TRBJ1-1; D unresolved. V lost 5 bases to trimming and J lost 1 base, with 5 bases between them. Germline V gene data show CDR1 as MGHDK and CDR2 as SYGVNS. The CDR3 covers 12 residues. CDR3 region: CASSIANTEAFF. The CDR3, as DNA: TGTGCCAGCAGTATTGCGAACACTGAAGCTTTCTTT.

This clonotype was picked up a small number of times. This chain joins TRBV12-3 or TRBV12-4 and TRBJ2-3; 7 nucleotides match TRBD2. CDR3 length: 17 residues. With 7 bases clipped from V and 3 bases from J, the junction kept 16 bases outside the gene matches. The CDR3 region is CASMVLAKVGGTDTQYF. Written as DNA, the CDR3 is TGTGCCAGCATGGTACTAGCGAAAGTCGGGGGGACAGATACGCAGTATTTT.

This clonotype was recorded at least ten times. The chain joins TRBV7-3 to TRBJ2-7, with unresolved D. The V end was cut by 2 bases, the J end by 7 bases, with 12 bases between. The V gene's germline CDR1 is SGHTA and CDR2 FQGTGA. The CDR3 length is 13 residues. CDR3 sequence reads: CASSLVPPGEQYF. The CDR3 DNA is TGTGCCAGCAGCTTAGTTCCCCCTGGGGAGCAGTACTTC.

On this clonotype: Since a much larger clone is just one base distant, this may be a read error. The chain joins TRBV6-5 to TRBJ2-7; 13 nucleotides line up with TRBD2. The CDR3 consists of 16 residues. Per germline, CDR1 MNHEY and CDR2 SVGAGI. CDR3 sequence: CACSYSGLAGVGEQYF. Here the CDR3 DNA reads TGTGCCTGCAGTTACTCCGGACTAGCGGGAGTCGGAGAGCAGTACTTC.

Note on this clonotype: A much larger clone lies one base from this, so it may be a read error. V and J are TRBV20-1 and TRBJ2-2; the D gene is possibly TRBD2 (5 bases). Trimming removed 3 bases from V and 9 bases from J, with 17 bases in between. The length of the CDR3 is 14 residues. The germline V gene encodes CDR1 DFQATT and CDR2 SNEGSKA (reference sequence). CDR3 in amino acids: CSARGEDWTRELFF. The CDR3 DNA reads TGCAGTGCTAGGGGAGAGGATTGGACCAGGGAGCTGTTTTTT.

About this clonotype itself: With a much larger clone just one base away, this may be a read error. The genes are TRBV5-3 and TRBJ2-6; D could derive from TRBD1 or TRBD2 (5 bases each). TRBV5-3 is filed as an ORF, its function uncertain. This CDR3 contains 15 residues. The CDR3 coding sequence is TGTGCCAGCAGTGAAGGGGAGTTTGGGGCCAACGCCCTGACTTTC. Translation gives CASSEGEFGANALTF.

This clonotype has at least ten counts. The chain couples TRBV29-1 to TRBJ2-7; D may be TRBD1 or TRBD2 (5 bases each). The CDR3 extends over 11 amino acids. Germline V gene data show CDR1 as SQVTM and CDR2 as ANQGSEA. Trimming took off 6 bases at V and 6 bases at J, with 12 bases between the two ends. The CDR3 spells CSVTLRGEQYF. The DNA for the CDR3 is TGCAGCGTGACTTTGAGGGGCGAGCAGTACTTC.

This clonotype was seen only a few times. One end of the junction varies from germline; a read error may be responsible. The chain combines TRBV5-8 with TRBJ2-2; TRBD2 might be the D (5 bases). The germline gives CDR1 SGHTS, CDR2 YDEGEE. The CDR3 length is 13 residues. In DNA form, the CDR3 reads TGTGCCAGCAGCTTATCAGGCACCGGGGAGCTGGTTTTT. It specifies CASSLSGTGELVF.

Ten or more counts support this clonotype. The genes are TRBV11-2 and TRBJ1-2, with D possibly TRBD1 on 5 matching bases. The CDR3 is 18 amino acids. The germline V and J ends were trimmed by 0 bases and 0 bases, with 17 bases remaining between them. CDR1 is SGHAT and CDR2 is FQNNGV in the germline V gene. CDR3 DNA: TGTGCCAGCAGCTTAGACTCCCTCCCCGGGACGGCTAACTATGGCTACACCTTC. This sequence encodes CASSLDSLPGTANYGYTF. Supplemented by reference TRBV11-2 and TRBJ1-2, the full variable domain reads EAGVAQSPRYKIIEKRQSVAFWCNPISGHATLYWYQQILGQGPKLLIQFQNNGVVDDSQLPKDRFSAERLKGVDSTLKIQPAKLEDSAVYLCASSLDSLPGTANYGYTFGSGTRLTVV.

This clonotype was recorded a few times. The V gene is TRBV12-5, the J gene TRBJ2-1; D possibly corresponds to TRBD2 (5 bases). Germline values: CDR1 LGHNT, CDR2 FRNRAP. This CDR3 spans 15 amino acids. Trimming removed 0 bases at V and 6 bases at J, with 12 bases between. The CDR3 DNA reads TGTGCTAGTGGTTTGGTCGTCGGACTCCTCAATGAGCAGTTCTTC. This encodes CASGLVVGLLNEQFF.

This clonotype occurred many times. The chain has TRBV28 and TRBJ2-2; D is perhaps TRBD1 or TRBD2 (5 bases each). V was cut by 5 bases and J by 1 base, with 14 bases left in between. There are 16 residues in the CDR3. Germline-derived CDR1 and CDR2 are MDHEN and SYDVKM. In DNA form, the CDR3 reads TGTGCCAGCAGTCTTTACGGGACGCTGAACACCGGGGAGCTGTTTTTT. This sequence encodes CASSLYGTLNTGELFF.

A word on this clonotype: A much larger clonotype is one base distant, so this may be a read error. The V call is TRBV27, the J call TRBJ1-5; weak D call: TRBD1 (6 bases). This CDR3 is built from 15 residues. Germline CDR1 and CDR2: MNHEY and SMNVEV (reference sequence). V gave up 6 bases and J gave up 3 bases, with 15 bases separating them. The CDR3 DNA sequence: TGTGCCAGCAGCTCCGGGGCAGGGGACAATCAGCCCCAGCATTTT. Translated: CASSSGAGDNQPQHF.

This chain connects TRBV12-3 or TRBV12-4 to TRBJ2-7; D is ambiguous. The V end was cut by 3 bases, the J end by 2 bases, with 5 bases between. The CDR3 totals 12 residues. This CDR3 reads CASSFSTYEQYF. The CDR3 bases are TGTGCCAGCAGTTTTAGTACCTACGAGCAGTACTTC.